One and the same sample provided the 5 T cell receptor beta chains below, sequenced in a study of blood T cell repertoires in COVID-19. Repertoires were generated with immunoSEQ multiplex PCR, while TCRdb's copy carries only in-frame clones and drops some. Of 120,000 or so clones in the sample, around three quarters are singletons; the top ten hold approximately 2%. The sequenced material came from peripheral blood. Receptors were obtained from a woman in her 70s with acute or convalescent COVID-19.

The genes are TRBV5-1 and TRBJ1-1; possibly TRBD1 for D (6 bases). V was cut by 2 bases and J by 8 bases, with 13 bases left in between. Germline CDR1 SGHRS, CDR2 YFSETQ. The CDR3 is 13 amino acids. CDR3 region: CASSFFRGIEAFF. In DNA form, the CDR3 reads TGCGCCAGCAGCTTTTTCAGGGGTATAGAAGCTTTCTTT. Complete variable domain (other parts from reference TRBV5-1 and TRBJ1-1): KAGVTQTPRYLIKTRGQQVTLSCSPISGHRSVSWYQQTPGQGLQFLFEYFSETQRNKGNFPGRFSGRQFSNSRSEMNVSTLELGDSALYLCASSFFRGIEAFFGQGTRLTVV.

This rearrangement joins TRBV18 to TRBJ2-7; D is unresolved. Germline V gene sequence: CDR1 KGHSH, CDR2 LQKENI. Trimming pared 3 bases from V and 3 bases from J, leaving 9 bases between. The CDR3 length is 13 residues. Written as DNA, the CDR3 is TGTGCCAGCTCACCCCTAGGATACTACGAGCAGTACTTC. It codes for CASSPLGYYEQYF.

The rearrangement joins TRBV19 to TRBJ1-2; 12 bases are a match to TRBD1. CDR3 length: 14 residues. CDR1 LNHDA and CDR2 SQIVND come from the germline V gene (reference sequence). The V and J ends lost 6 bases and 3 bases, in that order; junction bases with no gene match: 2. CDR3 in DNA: TGTGCCAGTAGGGGACAGGGGGCAGACTATGGCTACACCTTC. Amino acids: CASRGQGADYGYTF. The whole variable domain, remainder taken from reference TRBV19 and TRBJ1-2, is DGGITQSPKYLFRKEGQNVTLSCEQNLNHDAMYWYRQDPGQGLRLIYYSQIVNDFQKGDIAEGYSVSREKKESFPLTVTSAQKNPTAFYLCASRGQGADYGYTFGSGTRLTVV.

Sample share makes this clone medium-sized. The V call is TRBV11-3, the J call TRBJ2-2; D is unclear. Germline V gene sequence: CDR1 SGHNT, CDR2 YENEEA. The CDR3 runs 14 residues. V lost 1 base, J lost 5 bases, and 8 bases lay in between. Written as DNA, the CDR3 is TGTGCCAGCAGCTTAGGGGCTGCAACCGGGGAGCTGTTTTTT. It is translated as CASSLGAATGELFF. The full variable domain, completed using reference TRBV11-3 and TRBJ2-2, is EAGVVQSPRYKIIEKKQPVAFWCNPISGHNTLYWYLQNLGQGPELLIRYENEEAVDDSQLPKDRFSAERLKGVDSTLKIQPAELGDSAVYLCASSLGAATGELFFGEGSRLTVL.

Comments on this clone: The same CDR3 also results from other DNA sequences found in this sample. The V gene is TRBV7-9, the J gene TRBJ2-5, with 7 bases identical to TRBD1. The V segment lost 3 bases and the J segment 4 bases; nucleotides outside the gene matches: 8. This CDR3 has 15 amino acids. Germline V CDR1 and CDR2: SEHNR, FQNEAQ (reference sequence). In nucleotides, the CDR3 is TGTGCCAGCAGCTTGGCAACAGGGGCCGGAGAGACCCAGTACTTC. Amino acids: CASSLATGAGETQYF.